This T cell receptor beta chain was obtained from a study of cytomegalovirus exposure and HLA in healthy donors. Study-wide findings and caveats: Donors were assumed by presence/absence analyses to have roughly uniform sequencing depth. Relative to equally common others, HLA-associated TCR beta chains showed greater clonal expansion in a later analysis.

The primer mix had 60 Vbeta and 13 Jbeta primers. The protocol was immunoSEQ multiplex PCR, while the TCRdb copy is restricted to in-frame clones and leaves out a portion. The specimen's table records approximately 34,000 clones. With regard to this clone: Its antigen is not known.

This clonotype was obtained from a woman in her thirties or forties in good health and CMV-seropositive. The specimen was PBMCs.

This CDR3 reads CASSLGDSQLRYF. The CDR3 DNA reads TGTGCCAGTAGCCTGGGGGACAGCCAGCTGCGGTATTTT. The gene calls are TRBV19 and TRBJ2-3; 7 nucleotides line up with TRBD1. Germline-derived CDR1 and CDR2 are LNHDA and SQIVND (reference sequence). With 6 bases clipped from V and 14 bases from J, the junction kept 14 bases outside the gene matches. CDR3 length: 13 amino acids.